This T cell receptor (beta chain) was sequenced in a study of shared clonotypes between healthy human individuals. Sequencing was performed with immunoSEQ multiplex PCR; in TCRdb, only in-frame clones are kept and a portion is missing. The data show about a million clones, roughly 80% seen once. Turning to this clone: Distinct nucleotide sequences in the sample also encode this CDR3.

This TCR was sampled from a young man in good health. Some clones in this sample may be carry-over from other donors' samples. The sample consisted of memory CD4+ T cells from PBMCs. Subset noted: CD45RA-negative fraction.

CDR3 residues: CASSPDTYGYTF. CDR3 nucleotide sequence: TGTGCCAGCAGTCCCGACACCTATGGCTACACCTTC. The chain employs TRBV28 and TRBJ1-2; D remains ambiguous. The CDR3 contains 12 residues. The germline CDR1 and CDR2 sequences are MDHEN and SYDVKM. V dropped 5 bases and J dropped 4 bases, with 8 bases sitting between them.